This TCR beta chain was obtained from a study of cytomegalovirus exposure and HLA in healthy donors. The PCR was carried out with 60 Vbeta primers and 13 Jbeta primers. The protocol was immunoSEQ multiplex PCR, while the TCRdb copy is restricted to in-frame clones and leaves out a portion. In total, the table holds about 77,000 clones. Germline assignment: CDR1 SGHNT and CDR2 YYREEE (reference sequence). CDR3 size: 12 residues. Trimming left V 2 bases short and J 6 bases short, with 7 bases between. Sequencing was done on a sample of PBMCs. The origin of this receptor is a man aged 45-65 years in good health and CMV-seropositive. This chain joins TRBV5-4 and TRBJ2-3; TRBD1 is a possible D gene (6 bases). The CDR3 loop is CASSFQGDTQYF. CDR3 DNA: TGTGCCAGCAGCTTCCAGGGGGATACGCAGTATTTT.